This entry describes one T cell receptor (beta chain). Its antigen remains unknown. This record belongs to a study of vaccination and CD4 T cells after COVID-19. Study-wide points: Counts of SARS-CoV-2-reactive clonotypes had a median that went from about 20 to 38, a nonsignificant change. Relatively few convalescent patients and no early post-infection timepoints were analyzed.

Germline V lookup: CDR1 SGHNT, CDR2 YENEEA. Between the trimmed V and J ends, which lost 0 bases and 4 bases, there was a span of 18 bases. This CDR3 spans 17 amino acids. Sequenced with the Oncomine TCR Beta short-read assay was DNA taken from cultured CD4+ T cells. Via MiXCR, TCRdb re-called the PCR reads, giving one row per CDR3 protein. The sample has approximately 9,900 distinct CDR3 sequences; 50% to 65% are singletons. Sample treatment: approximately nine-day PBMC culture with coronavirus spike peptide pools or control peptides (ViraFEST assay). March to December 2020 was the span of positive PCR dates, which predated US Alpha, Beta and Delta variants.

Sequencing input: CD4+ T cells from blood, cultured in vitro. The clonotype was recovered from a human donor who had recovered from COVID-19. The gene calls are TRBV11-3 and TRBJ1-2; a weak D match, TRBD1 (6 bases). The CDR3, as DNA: TGTGCCAGCAGCTTAGATCGTCGGCAGGGGAAAGTCTATGGCTACACCTTC. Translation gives CASSLDRRQGKVYGYTF. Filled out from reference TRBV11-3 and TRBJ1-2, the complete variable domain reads EAGVVQSPRYKIIEKKQPVAFWCNPISGHNTLYWYLQNLGQGPELLIRYENEEAVDDSQLPKDRFSAERLKGVDSTLKIQPAELGDSAVYLCASSLDRRQGKVYGYTFGSGTRLTVV.